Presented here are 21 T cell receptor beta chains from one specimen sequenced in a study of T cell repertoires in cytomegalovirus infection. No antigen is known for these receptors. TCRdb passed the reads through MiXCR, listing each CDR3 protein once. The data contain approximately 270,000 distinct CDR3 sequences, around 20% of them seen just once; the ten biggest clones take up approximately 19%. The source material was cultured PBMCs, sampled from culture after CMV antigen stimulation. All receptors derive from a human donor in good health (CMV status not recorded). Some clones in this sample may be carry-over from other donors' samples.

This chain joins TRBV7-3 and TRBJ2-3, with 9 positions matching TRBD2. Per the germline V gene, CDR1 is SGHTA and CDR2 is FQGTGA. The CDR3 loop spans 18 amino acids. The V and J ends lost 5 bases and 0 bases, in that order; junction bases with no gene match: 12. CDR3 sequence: CASSEGTSSFSSTDTQYF. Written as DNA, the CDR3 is TGTGCCAGCAGCGAGGGGACTAGCAGTTTTTCTAGCACAGATACGCAGTATTTT. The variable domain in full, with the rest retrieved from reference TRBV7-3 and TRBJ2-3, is GAGVSQTPSNKVTEKGKYVELRCDPISGHTALYWYRQSLGQGPEFLIYFQGTGAADDSGLPNDRFFAVRPEGSVSTLKIQRTERGDSAVYLCASSEGTSSFSSTDTQYFGPGTRLTVL.

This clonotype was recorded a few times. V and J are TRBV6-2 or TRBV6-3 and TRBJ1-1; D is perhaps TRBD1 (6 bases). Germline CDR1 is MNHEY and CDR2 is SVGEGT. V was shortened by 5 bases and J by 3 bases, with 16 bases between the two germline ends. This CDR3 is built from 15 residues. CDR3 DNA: TGTGCCAGCAGTGAACTCAGGGGTACTCACACTGAAGCTTTCTTT. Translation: CASSELRGTHTEAFF.

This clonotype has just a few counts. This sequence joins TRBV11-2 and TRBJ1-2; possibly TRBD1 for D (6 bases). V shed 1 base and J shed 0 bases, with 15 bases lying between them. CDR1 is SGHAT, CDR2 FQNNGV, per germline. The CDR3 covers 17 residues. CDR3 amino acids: CASSLGPGQYPNYGYTF. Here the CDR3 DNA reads TGTGCCAGCAGCTTAGGTCCCGGACAGTACCCTAACTATGGCTACACCTTC.

In DNA form, the CDR3 reads TGTGCCAGCAGCCAGGCAACTAGCGGGGTTATCTTCTTC. This gives the protein CASSQATSGVIFF. The chain joins TRBV14 to TRBJ2-1; 10 nucleotides align to TRBD2. This CDR3 is built from 13 residues. The ends lost 3 bases at V and 16 bases at J; junction bases unmatched: 9. Germline V gives CDR1 SGHDN, CDR2 FVKESK.

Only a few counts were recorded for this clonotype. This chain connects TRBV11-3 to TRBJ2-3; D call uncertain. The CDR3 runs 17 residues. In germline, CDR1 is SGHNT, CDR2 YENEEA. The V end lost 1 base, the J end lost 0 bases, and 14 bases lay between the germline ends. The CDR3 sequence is CASSLGLSQKSTDTQYF. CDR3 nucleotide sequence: TGTGCCAGCAGCTTAGGCCTCTCCCAAAAAAGCACAGATACGCAGTATTTT. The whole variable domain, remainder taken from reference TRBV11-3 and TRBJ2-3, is EAGVVQSPRYKIIEKKQPVAFWCNPISGHNTLYWYLQNLGQGPELLIRYENEEAVDDSQLPKDRFSAERLKGVDSTLKIQPAELGDSAVYLCASSLGLSQKSTDTQYFGPGTRLTVL.

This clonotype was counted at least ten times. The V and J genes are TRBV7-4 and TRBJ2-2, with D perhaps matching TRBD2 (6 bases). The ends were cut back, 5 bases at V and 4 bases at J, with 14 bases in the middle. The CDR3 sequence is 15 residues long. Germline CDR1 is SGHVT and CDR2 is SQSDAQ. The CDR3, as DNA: TGTGCCAGCAGCAGGCGGGGCGGGGCCACCGGGGAGCTGTTTTTT. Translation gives CASSRRGGATGELFF.

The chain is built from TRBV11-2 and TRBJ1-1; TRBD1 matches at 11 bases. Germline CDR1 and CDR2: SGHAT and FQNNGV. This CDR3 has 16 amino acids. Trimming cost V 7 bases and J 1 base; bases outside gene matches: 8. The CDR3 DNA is TGTGCCAGCAACCGCTGGGACAGGGGGAAGAACACTGAAGCTTTCTTT. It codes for CASNRWDRGKNTEAFF.

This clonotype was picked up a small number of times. The CDR3 sequence: CASSPPRTYNEQFF. The CDR3, as DNA: TGTGCCAGCTCACCACCTAGAACCTACAATGAGCAGTTCTTC. The chain has TRBV18 and TRBJ2-1; no firm D call. CDR3 size: 14 residues. The germline V gene has CDR1 KGHSH and CDR2 LQKENI. V dropped 0 bases and J dropped 2 bases, with 5 bases sitting between them.

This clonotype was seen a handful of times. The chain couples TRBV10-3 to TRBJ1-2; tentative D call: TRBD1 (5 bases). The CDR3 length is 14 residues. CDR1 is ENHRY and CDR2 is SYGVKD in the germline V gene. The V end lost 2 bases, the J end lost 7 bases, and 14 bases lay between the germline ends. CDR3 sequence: CAISETGGDSGYTF. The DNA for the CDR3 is TGTGCCATCAGTGAGACGGGAGGGGACTCTGGCTACACCTTC.

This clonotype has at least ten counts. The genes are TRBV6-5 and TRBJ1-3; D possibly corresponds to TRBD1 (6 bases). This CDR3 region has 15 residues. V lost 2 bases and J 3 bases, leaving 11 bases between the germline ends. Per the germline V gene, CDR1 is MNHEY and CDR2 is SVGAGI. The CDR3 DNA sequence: TGTGCCAGCAGTTACACAGGGATAGTTGGAAACACCATATATTTT. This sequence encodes CASSYTGIVGNTIYF.

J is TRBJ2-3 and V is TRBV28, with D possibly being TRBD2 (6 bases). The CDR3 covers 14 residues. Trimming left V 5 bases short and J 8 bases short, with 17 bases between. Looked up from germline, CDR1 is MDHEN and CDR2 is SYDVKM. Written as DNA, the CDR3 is TGTGCCAGCAGTACCCAACGGAGGGGTGGTACGCAGTATTTT. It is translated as CASSTQRRGGTQYF.

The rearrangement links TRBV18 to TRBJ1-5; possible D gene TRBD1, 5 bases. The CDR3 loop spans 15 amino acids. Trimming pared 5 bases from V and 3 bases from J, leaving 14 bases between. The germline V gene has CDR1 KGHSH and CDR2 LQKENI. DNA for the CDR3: TGTGCCAGCTCAACACAGCGGGGCCTCAATCAGCCCCAGCATTTT. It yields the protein CASSTQRGLNQPQHF.

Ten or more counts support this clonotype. The chain's CDR3 is CASSSQGTGTYEQYF. The CDR3 coding sequence is TGTGCCAGCAGCTCACAGGGGACCGGGACTTACGAGCAGTACTTC. The J gene is TRBJ2-7, the V gene TRBV7-9; TRBD1 might be the D (7 bases). Per germline, CDR1 SEHNR and CDR2 FQNEAQ (reference sequence). The CDR3 spans 15 residues. The V gene lost 4 bases and the J gene lost 4 bases, with 17 bases spanning the gap.

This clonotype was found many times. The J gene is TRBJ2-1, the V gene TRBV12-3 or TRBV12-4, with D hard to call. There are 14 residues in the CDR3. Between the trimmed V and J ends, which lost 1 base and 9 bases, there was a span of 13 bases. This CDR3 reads CASSLGAPGSEQFF. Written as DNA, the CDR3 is TGTGCCAGCAGTTTAGGAGCCCCGGGTAGTGAGCAGTTCTTC.

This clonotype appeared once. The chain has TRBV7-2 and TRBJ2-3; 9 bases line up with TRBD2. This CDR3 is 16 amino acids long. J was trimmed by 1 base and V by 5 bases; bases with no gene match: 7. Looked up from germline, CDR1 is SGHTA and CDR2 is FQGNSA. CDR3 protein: CASSQIAGARTDTQYF. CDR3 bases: TGTGCCAGCAGCCAGATAGCGGGAGCTCGCACAGATACGCAGTATTTT.

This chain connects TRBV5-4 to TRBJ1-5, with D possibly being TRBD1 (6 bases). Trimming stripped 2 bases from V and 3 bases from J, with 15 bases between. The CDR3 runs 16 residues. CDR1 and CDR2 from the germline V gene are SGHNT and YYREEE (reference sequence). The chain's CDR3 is CASSFPVRGDNQPQHF. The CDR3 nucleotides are TGTGCCAGCAGCTTCCCTGTCAGGGGAGACAATCAGCCCCAGCATTTT. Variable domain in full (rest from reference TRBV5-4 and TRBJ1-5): ETGVTQSPTHLIKTRGQQVTLRCSSQSGHNTVSWYQQALGQGPQFIFQYYREEENGRGNFPPRFSGLQFPNYSSELNVNALELDDSALYLCASSFPVRGDNQPQHFGDGTRLSIL.

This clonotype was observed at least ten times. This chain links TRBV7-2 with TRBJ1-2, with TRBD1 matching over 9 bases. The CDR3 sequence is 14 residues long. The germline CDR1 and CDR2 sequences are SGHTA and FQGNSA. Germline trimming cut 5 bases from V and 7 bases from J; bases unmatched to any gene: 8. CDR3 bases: TGTGCCAGCAGCGTCCTACAGGGGGCTCCTGGCTACACCTTC. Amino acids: CASSVLQGAPGYTF.

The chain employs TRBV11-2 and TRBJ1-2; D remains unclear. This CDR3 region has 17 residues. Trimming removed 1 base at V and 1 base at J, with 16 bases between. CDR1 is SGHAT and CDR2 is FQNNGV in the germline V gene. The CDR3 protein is CASSLVGQVFLNYGYTF. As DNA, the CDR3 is TGTGCCAGCAGCTTAGTAGGCCAGGTTTTTCTTAACTATGGCTACACCTTC.

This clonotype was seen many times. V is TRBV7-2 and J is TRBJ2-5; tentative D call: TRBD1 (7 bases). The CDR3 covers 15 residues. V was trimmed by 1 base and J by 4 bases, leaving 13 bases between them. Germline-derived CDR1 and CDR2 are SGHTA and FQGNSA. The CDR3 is CASSLVNRGGETQYF. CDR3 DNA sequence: TGTGCCAGCAGCTTAGTAAACAGGGGAGGAGAGACCCAGTACTTC.

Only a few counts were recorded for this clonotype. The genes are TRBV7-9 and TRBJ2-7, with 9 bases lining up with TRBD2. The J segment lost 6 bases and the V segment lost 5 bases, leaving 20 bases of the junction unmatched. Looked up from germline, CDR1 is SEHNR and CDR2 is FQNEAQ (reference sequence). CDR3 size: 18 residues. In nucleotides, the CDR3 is TGTGCCAGCAGCCCACCCCTGAAGGTAGCGGGGGCCTCTGGCGAGCAGTACGTC. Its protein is CASSPPLKVAGASGEQYV.

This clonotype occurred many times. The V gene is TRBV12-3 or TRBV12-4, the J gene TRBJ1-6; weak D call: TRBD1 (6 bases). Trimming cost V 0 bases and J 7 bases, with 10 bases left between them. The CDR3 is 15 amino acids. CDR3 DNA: TGTGCCAGCAGTTTAGCAGGGGGAGGCAATTCACCCCTCCACTTT. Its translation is CASSLAGGGNSPLHF.